These T cell receptor beta chains were read from a single sample in a study of CD8 T cells in ankylosing spondylitis. TCRdb fed the 5' RACE reads into MiXCR, producing one record per CDR3 protein. The sample yields about 480,000 distinct CDR3 sequences, roughly 15% seen once. Sequencing input: blood, either unsorted or a sorted T cell fraction (not recorded which). These receptor sequences come from a male donor with ankylosing spondylitis. Both conserved end residues are part of each CDR3. Each record gives: V gene, D gene, clone size, J gene, CDR3 protein, CDR3 DNA. A D gene is named only where the DNA matches it firmly. Size tells how often a clone was seen (once, few, many) or the class of an expanded clone, and some rows leave it out.

TRBV12-3/TRBV12-4	TRBD1	few	TRBJ2-7	CASRRTGESGEQYF	TGTGCCAGCAGACGGACAGGGGAGTCAGGCGAGCAGTACTTC
TRBV29-1	NA	few	TRBJ2-2	CSAASIGELFF	TGCAGCGCCGCTTCAATCGGGGAGCTGTTTTTT
TRBV3-1	NA	NA	TRBJ1-2	CASSPHNRDGYTF	TGTGCCAGCAGCCCACATAACAGGGATGGCTACACCTTC
TRBV7-8	NA	many	TRBJ2-1	CASSLAEGSYNEQFF	TGTGCCAGCAGCTTAGCAGAGGGGTCCTACAATGAGCAGTTCTTC
TRBV12-3/TRBV12-4	TRBD1	many	TRBJ1-6	CASSLNRGYNSPLHF	TGTGCCAGCAGTCTGAACAGGGGGTATAATTCACCCCTCCACTTT
TRBV25-1	TRBD2	NA	TRBJ2-1	CASSDSGGATYNEQFF	TGTGCCAGCAGTGATAGCGGGGGGGCAACCTACAATGAGCAGTTCTTC
TRBV20-1	NA	few	TRBJ1-2	CSARGGVGYGYTF	TGCAGTGCTAGAGGGGGGGTAGGCTATGGCTACACCTTC
TRBV5-1	TRBD1	few	TRBJ2-4	CASSGQGKNIQYF	TGCGCCAGCTCCGGACAGGGAAAAAACATTCAGTACTTC
TRBV20-1	TRBD2	NA	TRBJ2-1	CSLAGWGSPNEQFF	TGCAGCTTAGCGGGATGGGGCTCCCCCAATGAGCAGTTCTTC
TRBV5-1	NA	few	TRBJ2-2	CASSLTGIGELFF	TGCGCCAGCAGCCTGACGGGGATCGGGGAGCTGTTTTTT
TRBV18	NA	few	TRBJ2-5	CASSPAREKTQYF	TGTGCCAGCTCACCGGCCCGGGAGAAGACCCAGTACTTC
TRBV9	NA	few	TRBJ2-2	CASRDGVGTTNTGELFF	TGTGCCAGCAGGGACGGGGTCGGGACAACGAACACCGGGGAGCTGTTTTTT
TRBV6-1	NA	few	TRBJ2-7	CASSEARPGQLGEQYF	TGTGCCAGCAGTGAAGCCAGGCCGGGGCAGCTGGGGGAGCAGTACTTC
TRBV20-1	NA	many	TRBJ2-7	CSARDSNGGLREQYF	TGCAGTGCTAGAGATAGTAACGGGGGCCTCCGAGAGCAGTACTTC
TRBV5-1	NA	NA	TRBJ2-2	CASSLEGRTNTGELFF	TGCGCCAGCAGCTTGGAGGGCAGGACGAACACCGGGGAGCTGTTTTTT
TRBV19	NA	few	TRBJ1-1	CASGRQGRGEAFF	TGTGCCAGTGGCCGGCAGGGGCGCGGGGAAGCTTTCTTT
TRBV11-2	TRBD2	few	TRBJ2-1	CASSYRGLGGLAVSYNEQFF	TGTGCCAGCAGCTACCGCGGTCTCGGGGGACTAGCGGTTTCCTACAATGAGCAGTTCTTC
TRBV5-6	NA	few	TRBJ1-1	CASSLGGKTEAFF	TGTGCCAGCAGCTTGGGAGGGAAAACTGAAGCTTTCTTT
TRBV20-1	NA	few	TRBJ2-2	CSASYTGELFF	TGCAGTGCTAGTTACACCGGGGAGCTGTTTTTT
TRBV2	TRBD1	NA	TRBJ1-1	CASRGTGARNTEAFF	TGTGCCAGCAGAGGTACAGGGGCTAGGAACACTGAAGCTTTCTTT
TRBV7-3	TRBD1	few	TRBJ2-5	CASSLGTGKTQYF	TGTGCCAGCAGCTTAGGGACAGGGAAGACCCAGTACTTC
TRBV15	TRBD2	few	TRBJ2-7	CATSRGLAGASEQYF	TGTGCCACCAGCAGAGGACTAGCGGGTGCATCCGAGCAGTACTTC
TRBV18	NA	NA	TRBJ1-2	CASSPGRRGYGYTF	TGTGCCAGCTCACCTGGACGCAGGGGCTATGGCTACACCTTC
TRBV7-3	TRBD2	NA	TRBJ2-1	CASSSRGSGGHPNNEQFF	TGTGCCAGCAGCTCCCGGGGTAGCGGGGGCCATCCGAACAATGAGCAGTTCTTC
TRBV3-1	TRBD1	many	TRBJ1-3	CASSRAGTAGNTIYF	TGTGCCAGCAGCCGGGCCGGGACAGCTGGAAACACCATATATTTT
TRBV20-1	NA	NA	TRBJ1-1	CSARASPDTEAFF	TGCAGTGCTAGGGCGAGCCCCGACACTGAAGCTTTCTTT
TRBV10-3	NA	many	TRBJ2-1	CAISEARGGDSYNEQFF	TGTGCCATCAGTGAGGCCCGAGGAGGGGACTCCTACAATGAGCAGTTCTTC
TRBV12-3/TRBV12-4	TRBD2	few	TRBJ2-7	CASRLSGAPGEQYF	TGTGCCAGCAGGCTTAGCGGGGCCCCCGGAGAGCAGTACTTC
TRBV4-2	TRBD2	few	TRBJ2-3	CASSQELAGSSTDTQYF	TGTGCCAGCAGCCAAGAGTTAGCGGGATCTAGCACAGATACGCAGTATTTT
TRBV29-1	NA	few	TRBJ2-6	CSVCSGANVLTF	TGCAGCGTTTGCTCTGGGGCCAACGTCCTGACTTTC
TRBV3-1	NA	few	TRBJ2-1	CASRTTGSSYNEQFF	TGTGCCAGCAGAACCACAGGGAGCTCCTACAATGAGCAGTTCTTC
TRBV27	TRBD2	NA	TRBJ2-1	CASTLRGTIYNEQFF	TGTGCCAGCACCCTACGTGGGACTATCTACAATGAGCAGTTCTTC
TRBV7-2	NA	NA	TRBJ1-5	CASSERHSQGNQPQHF	TGTGCCAGCAGCGAACGTCACAGCCAGGGAAATCAGCCCCAGCATTTT
TRBV30	NA	few	TRBJ2-6	CAAISGANVLTF	TGTGCCGCGATCTCTGGGGCCAACGTCCTGACTTTC
TRBV28	TRBD2	few	TRBJ2-1	CASSPIIKREGRNEQFF	TGTGCCAGCAGTCCAATCATCAAGCGGGAGGGCCGTAATGAGCAGTTCTTC
TRBV20-1	TRBD1	NA	TRBJ2-3	CSVQTGSTDTQYF	TGCAGTGTTCAGACAGGGAGCACAGATACGCAGTATTTT
TRBV3-1	NA	few	TRBJ1-6	CASSQGGMDSPLHF	TGTGCCAGCAGCCAAGGTGGAATGGACTCACCCCTCCACTTT
TRBV28	TRBD1	few	TRBJ2-6	CASTLPGGGGANVLTF	TGTGCCAGCACCCTGCCAGGGGGCGGTGGGGCCAACGTCCTGACTTTC
TRBV20-1	TRBD2	NA	TRBJ2-2	CSARYLASGSSGELFF	TGCAGTGCTAGATATCTTGCTAGCGGGAGCTCCGGGGAGCTGTTTTTT
TRBV3-1	NA	few	TRBJ2-7	CASSLSRSYEQYF	TGTGCCAGCAGCCTCAGTCGGTCCTACGAGCAGTACTTC
TRBV30	NA	once	TRBJ1-1	CAWSVLGGTEAFF	TGTGCCTGGAGTGTACTCGGGGGCACTGAAGCTTTCTTT
TRBV12-3/TRBV12-4	NA	NA	TRBJ2-3	CASSKTENTDTQYF	TGTGCCAGCAGCAAGACAGAAAACACAGATACGCAGTATTTT
TRBV3-1	TRBD2	NA	TRBJ2-7	CASSHRAASGTYEQYF	TGTGCCAGCAGCCACCGAGCGGCTAGCGGGACCTACGAGCAGTACTTC
TRBV6-5	TRBD2	NA	TRBJ2-7	CASSYRREGDEQYF	TGTGCCAGCAGTTACCGCAGGGAGGGAGACGAGCAGTACTTC
TRBV6-6	NA	NA	TRBJ1-1	CASSRVAGGAFF	TGTGCCAGCTCTCGGGTGGCCGGAGGGGCTTTCTTT
TRBV12-3/TRBV12-4	TRBD2	NA	TRBJ2-5	CASSLTSGMTGETQYF	TGTGCCAGCAGTCTGACTAGCGGGATGACGGGAGAGACCCAGTACTTC
TRBV10-3	NA	few	TRBJ1-5	CAISESMGQPQHF	TGTGCCATCAGTGAGTCTATGGGGCAGCCCCAGCATTTT
TRBV9	TRBD1	NA	TRBJ2-2	CASSSTGDANTGELFF	TGTGCCAGCAGCTCCACAGGGGACGCGAACACCGGGGAGCTGTTTTTT
TRBV12-3/TRBV12-4	TRBD1	few	TRBJ2-1	CASSLAGQGASNEQFF	TGTGCCAGCAGTTTAGCGGGACAGGGGGCAAGCAATGAGCAGTTCTTC
TRBV5-6	TRBD1	NA	TRBJ2-5	CASSSARTGYGETQYF	TGTGCCAGCAGCTCCGCAAGGACAGGGTACGGGGAGACCCAGTACTTC
TRBV20-1	NA	few	TRBJ2-7	CSARDPTSYEQYF	TGCAGTGCTAGAGATCCAACTAGCTACGAGCAGTACTTC
TRBV24-1	NA	NA	TRBJ1-5	CATSGASDNQPQHF	TGTGCCACCAGTGGGGCCAGCGACAATCAGCCCCAGCATTTT
TRBV28	NA	NA	TRBJ2-2	CASSPPGDGELFF	TGTGCCAGCAGTCCGCCCGGGGACGGGGAGCTGTTTTTT
TRBV20-1	NA	NA	TRBJ1-2	CSAGGEGYTF	TGCAGTGCGGGCGGTGAAGGCTACACCTTC